The 20 T cell receptor beta chains reported below all come from one sample, sequenced in a study of cytomegalovirus exposure and HLA in healthy donors (dated by TCRdb to about 2017). Libraries were built with the immunoSEQ multiplex PCR assay. Imported from immuneACCESS, the table was reduced by TCRdb to in-frame sequences with V and J called. These copies leave out some clones; in studies compared against another copy, an unresolved V gene accounts for under half, and the cause of the remainder is not known. This sample lists more than 300,000 clones; just over 85% were detected once. The ten biggest clones cover 0.83% of the sample. The sample taken for sequencing was PBMCs. These receptors were collected from a woman between 18 and 29 years old in good health and CMV-seronegative.

The chain is built from TRBV6-4 and TRBJ2-3; 13 bases fit TRBD2. V gave up 0 bases and J gave up 3 bases; unmatched junction bases: 6. The CDR3 runs to 18 residues. Per the germline V gene, CDR1 is MRHNA and CDR2 is SNTAGT. The CDR3 coding sequence is TGTGCCAGCAGTGACTCCGGGACTAGCGGGATGGGTACAGATACGCAGTATTTT. Translated: CASSDSGTSGMGTDTQYF.

V gene TRBV27 combines with J gene TRBJ2-2; tentative D call: TRBD1 (6 bases). V dropped 6 bases and J dropped 1 base, with 24 bases sitting between them. The CDR3 covers 19 residues. Germline lookup yields CDR1 MNHEY and CDR2 SMNVEV (reference sequence). The CDR3 region is CASSPIMVTQGRNTGELFF. The CDR3, as DNA: TGTGCCAGCAGCCCAATTATGGTGACACAGGGCCGGAACACCGGGGAGCTGTTTTTT.

This clone was counted between two and nine times. This chain uses TRBV29-1 with TRBJ2-5; TRBD1 agrees at 11 bases. CDR3 length: 13 amino acids. V was clipped by 7 bases and J by 5 bases; unmatched bases: 6. Per germline, CDR1 SQVTM and CDR2 ANQGSEA. The CDR3 loop is CSASDRGRETQYF. The CDR3 DNA is TGCAGCGCCTCGGACAGGGGGCGTGAGACCCAGTACTTC.

The chain recombines TRBV30 with TRBJ2-3; 10 bases are shared with TRBD2. The trim removed 0 bases at V and 3 bases at J, leaving 0 bases unmatched. CDR1 GTSNPN and CDR2 SVGIG come from the germline V gene (reference sequence). CDR3 length: 14 residues. This CDR3 reads CAWSVAGGTDTQYF. DNA of the CDR3: TGTGCCTGGAGTGTAGCGGGGGGGACAGATACGCAGTATTTT.

V is TRBV5-4 and J is TRBJ2-7; TRBD1 matches at 9 bases. J lost 2 bases, V lost 4 bases, and 13 bases had no gene match. This CDR3 has 17 residues. From germline, CDR1 is SGHNT and CDR2 YYREEE (reference sequence). The CDR3 spells CASSPGTGPQKTYEQYF. As DNA, the CDR3 is TGTGCCAGCAGCCCAGGGACAGGGCCACAGAAAACCTACGAGCAGTACTTC.

The chain couples TRBV4-1 to TRBJ2-1; 11 bases are shared with TRBD1. J gave up 10 bases and V 4 bases, and 9 bases lay outside the gene matches. This CDR3 has 15 residues. Germline V gene sequence: CDR1 MGHRA, CDR2 YSYEKL. This chain's CDR3 is CASSLGTGGRWEQFF. The CDR3 nucleotides read TGCGCCAGCAGCCTCGGGACAGGGGGTCGATGGGAGCAGTTCTTC.

The V gene is TRBV2, the J gene TRBJ1-1; TRBD1 agrees at 8 bases. CDR1 is SNHLY, CDR2 FYNNEI, per germline. This CDR3 spans 15 amino acids. Germline trimming cut 6 bases from V and 3 bases from J; bases unmatched to any gene: 9. The CDR3 nucleotides are TGTGCCAGCAGGCAGGGGGCTTTTTCTGACACTGAAGCTTTCTTT. Protein sequence: CASRQGAFSDTEAFF.

The chain joins TRBV5-1 to TRBJ2-2; TRBD1 matches 10 bases. CDR3 size: 15 residues. Germline CDR1 and CDR2: SGHRS and YFSETQ. The V and J ends lost 6 bases and 5 bases, in that order; junction bases with no gene match: 7. This CDR3 reads CASTWTGGRTGELFF. The CDR3 DNA is TGCGCCAGCACCTGGACAGGGGGTAGGACCGGGGAGCTGTTTTTT.

This rearrangement joins TRBV29-1 to TRBJ1-2; 8 bases fit TRBD1. The CDR3 consists of 12 residues. Germline lookup yields CDR1 SQVTM and CDR2 ANQGSEA. With V trimmed by 6 bases and J by 7 bases, 7 bases remained unmatched. As DNA, the CDR3 is TGCAGCGTGGACAGGGAGGACGGTGGCTACACCTTC. Translated: CSVDREDGGYTF.

This clone was observed a single time. The J gene is TRBJ2-2, the V gene TRBV10-3; no reliable D call. This CDR3 comprises 14 residues. Germline CDR1 is ENHRY and CDR2 is SYGVKD. Trimming stripped 5 bases from V and 1 base from J, with 8 bases between. The CDR3 DNA sequence: TGTGCCATCAGTCCAAGACAGAACACCGGGGAGCTGTTTTTT. Translation: CAISPRQNTGELFF.

The chain links TRBV29-1 to TRBJ1-1; unclear D gene. Trimming removed 5 bases at V and 6 bases at J, with 19 bases between. This CDR3 is 14 amino acids long. Germline CDR1 SQVTM, CDR2 ANQGSEA. The CDR3 here is CSVFKGLRVAEAFF. The CDR3 DNA reads as TGCAGCGTTTTTAAAGGACTGCGAGTCGCTGAAGCTTTCTTT.

This clone was counted once. The V and J genes are TRBV5-1 and TRBJ2-1; 10 bases agree with TRBD2. This CDR3 region has 16 residues. From germline, CDR1 is SGHRS and CDR2 YFSETQ. V dropped 4 bases and J dropped 2; count of bases not matched to a gene: 6. DNA of the CDR3: TGCGCCAGCAGCCGGGTAGCGGGAGGTACCTACAATGAGCAGTTCTTC. It specifies CASSRVAGGTYNEQFF. The full variable domain, in which reference TRBV5-1 and TRBJ2-1 provide the parts outside the CDR3, is KAGVTQTPRYLIKTRGQQVTLSCSPISGHRSVSWYQQTPGQGLQFLFEYFSETQRNKGNFPGRFSGRQFSNSRSEMNVSTLELGDSALYLCASSRVAGGTYNEQFFGPGTRLTVL.

V usage is TRBV7-9 and J usage is TRBJ1-6; D is ambiguous. Germline loops: CDR1 SEHNR, CDR2 FQNEAQ (reference sequence). This CDR3 has 14 amino acids. Trimming took 4 bases from V and 8 from J, leaving 12 bases between them. Here the CDR3 DNA reads TGTGCCAGCAGCTATCGGGGAACGTATTCACCCCTCCACTTT. This sequence encodes CASSYRGTYSPLHF.

V usage is TRBV18 and J usage is TRBJ2-4; 10 bases line up with TRBD2. There are 15 residues in the CDR3. Germline CDR1 is KGHSH and CDR2 is LQKENI. Unmatched junction bases numbered 4, after V lost 3 bases and J lost 5 bases. CDR3 loop: CASSPISGGENIQYF. The CDR3 coding sequence is TGTGCCAGCTCACCGATAAGCGGGGGGGAAAACATTCAGTACTTC.

This clone was seen once. This chain links TRBV19 with TRBJ2-1; D perhaps matches TRBD2 (5 bases). Trimming removed 1 base from V and 0 bases from J, with 13 bases in between. The CDR3 spans 17 residues. The germline V gene has CDR1 LNHDA and CDR2 SQIVND (reference sequence). The CDR3 is CASSIVFGSGSYNEQFF. The CDR3 nucleotides read TGTGCCAGTAGTATAGTTTTCGGCAGCGGCTCCTACAATGAGCAGTTCTTC.

The genes are TRBV7-9 and TRBJ1-2, with 10 bases lining up with TRBD1. CDR3 length: 16 amino acids. Germline CDR1 SEHNR, CDR2 FQNEAQ (reference sequence). V trimming: 2 bases; J trimming: 4 bases; junction bases outside the gene matches: 7. The CDR3 is CASSLIGTGESYGYTF. Here the CDR3 DNA reads TGTGCCAGCAGCTTAATCGGGACAGGGGAATCCTATGGCTACACCTTC.

The sample holds one count of this clone. The chain recombines TRBV6-6 with TRBJ1-1; D possibly corresponds to TRBD1 (6 bases). The CDR3 sequence is 14 residues long. Looked up from germline, CDR1 is MNHNY and CDR2 is SVGAGI (reference sequence). V gave up 6 bases and J gave up 1 base, with 12 bases separating them. CDR3 loop: CASSLDRRNTEAFF. Written as DNA, the CDR3 is TGTGCCAGCAGCCTGGACAGAAGGAACACTGAAGCTTTCTTT.

The chain employs TRBV18 and TRBJ1-2, with a tentative D call TRBD1 (6 bases). Germline assignment: CDR1 KGHSH and CDR2 LQKENI. This CDR3 is 15 amino acids long. The germline V and J ends were trimmed by 0 bases and 5 bases, with 13 bases remaining between them. The CDR3 DNA is TGTGCCAGCTCACCACCGTTTGGGGGCACGTATGGCTACACCTTC. It translates to CASSPPFGGTYGYTF. Full variable domain (remainder filled in from reference TRBV18 and TRBJ1-2): NAGVMQNPRHLVRRRGQEARLRCSPMKGHSHVYWYRQLPEEGLKFMVYLQKENIIDESGMPKERFSAEFPKEGPSILRIQQVVRGDSAAYFCASSPPFGGTYGYTFGSGTRLTVV.

The rearrangement uses TRBV6-4 and TRBJ2-2; a weak D match, TRBD1 (6 bases). The germline gives CDR1 MRHNA, CDR2 SNTAGT. This CDR3 region has 14 residues. Trimming removed 6 bases at V and 4 bases at J, with 12 bases between. CDR3 sequence (DNA): TGTGCCAGCAGGCTAGACAGGTCCACCGGGGAGCTGTTTTTT. It yields the protein CASRLDRSTGELFF.

The chain carries TRBV9 and TRBJ2-1, with D possibly matching TRBD2 (6 bases). V was cut by 0 bases and J by 10 bases, with 17 bases left in between. CDR3 size: 15 residues. Germline-derived CDR1 and CDR2 are SGDLS and YYNGEE. The CDR3 region is CASSVGIAEMEEQFF. DNA of the CDR3: TGTGCCAGCAGCGTAGGAATAGCGGAAATGGAAGAGCAGTTCTTC. Full variable domain (remainder filled in from reference TRBV9 and TRBJ2-1): DSGVTQTPKHLITATGQRVTLRCSPRSGDLSVYWYQQSLDQGLQFLIQYYNGEERAKGNILERFSAQQFPDLHSELNLSSLELGDSALYFCASSVGIAEMEEQFFGPGTRLTVL.